The rows below give T cell receptor beta chains drawn from one sample of a study of T-cell reconstitution after alpha-beta-depleted transplantation in children. Via MiXCR, TCRdb re-called the PCR reads, giving one row per CDR3 protein. The sample yields under 750,000 distinct CDR3 sequences, under 30% seen once. This material consisted of PBMCs, mostly from graft donor cells, taken 360 days after TCRalphabeta/CD19-depleted stem cell transplant. Receptors were obtained from a boy under three years old who had a stem cell transplant for acute myeloid leukemia, so the T cells may come from the graft donor. Each CDR3 is given with its conserved first and last residue. Fields, in order: V gene, clone size, D gene, J gene, CDR3 protein, CDR3 DNA. The D gene is left open where the match is weak. Rows give clone size only sometimes, using once, few, many, or a class for an expanded clone.

V: TRBV20-1; size: many; D: -; J: TRBJ2-7; CDR3: CSAPLWSEQYF; DNA: TGCAGTGCTCCCCTATGGAGCGAGCAGTACTTC
V: TRBV4-3; size: few; D: TRBD2; J: TRBJ2-1; CDR3: CASSQDPSGGSYNEQFF; DNA: TGCGCCAGCAGCCAAGATCCTAGCGGGGGGTCCTACAATGAGCAGTTCTTC
V: TRBV12-3/TRBV12-4; size: many; D: -; J: TRBJ2-5; CDR3: CASSFSISQETQYF; DNA: TGTGCCAGCAGTTTTTCTATTAGTCAAGAGACCCAGTACTTC
V: TRBV27; size: few; D: TRBD1; J: TRBJ2-5; CDR3: CASSLYPGQLGETQYF; DNA: TGTGCCAGCAGTTTATACCCGGGACAGCTAGGAGAGACCCAGTACTTC
V: TRBV5-8; size: -; D: -; J: TRBJ2-7; CDR3: CASSRPARRYEQYF; DNA: TGTGCCAGCAGCCGCCCGGCCAGGCGCTACGAGCAGTACTTC
V: TRBV29-1; size: -; D: -; J: TRBJ1-1; CDR3: CSVAGTYMNTEAFF; DNA: TGCAGCGTCGCCGGGACTTACATGAACACTGAAGCTTTCTTT
V: TRBV20-1; size: many; D: -; J: TRBJ1-2; CDR3: CSATAGQTYGYTF; DNA: TGCAGTGCTACCGCAGGCCAAACCTATGGCTACACCTTC
V: TRBV28; size: -; D: -; J: TRBJ1-5; CDR3: CASTGGHFSNQPQHF; DNA: TGTGCCAGCACCGGAGGACACTTTAGCAATCAGCCCCAGCATTTT
V: TRBV6-1; size: -; D: TRBD2; J: TRBJ2-7; CDR3: CASTARASGGYEQYF; DNA: TGTGCCAGCACTGCCCGGGCTAGCGGGGGGTACGAGCAGTACTTC
V: TRBV20-1; size: -; D: TRBD2; J: TRBJ2-5; CDR3: CSAALAEETQYF; DNA: TGCAGTGCTGCTCTAGCGGAAGAGACCCAGTACTTC
V: TRBV30; size: -; D: -; J: TRBJ2-7; CDR3: CAWSFPARLAEQYF; DNA: TGTGCCTGGAGTTTCCCTGCCCGGTTGGCCGAGCAGTACTTC
V: TRBV29-1; size: many; D: TRBD1; J: TRBJ1-1; CDR3: CSGEVQDRAAFF; DNA: TGCAGCGGTGAAGTACAGGACAGGGCTGCTTTCTTT
V: TRBV30; size: -; D: -; J: TRBJ2-4; CDR3: CAWRTVGGKNIQYF; DNA: TGTGCCTGGAGAACGGTCGGAGGCAAAAACATTCAGTACTTC
V: TRBV7-2; size: few; D: -; J: TRBJ2-5; CDR3: CASTSRRAVVETQYF; DNA: TGTGCCAGCACGTCTCGGAGGGCGGTGGTGGAGACCCAGTACTTC
V: TRBV5-1; size: few; D: -; J: TRBJ1-6; CDR3: CASSPLGGSYNSPLHF; DNA: TGCGCCAGCAGCCCCTTGGGGGGATCCTATAATTCACCCCTCCACTTT
V: TRBV20-1; size: many; D: TRBD1; J: TRBJ1-2; CDR3: CSARVRDRHGYTF; DNA: TGCAGTGCTAGGGTCCGGGACAGGCATGGCTACACCTTC
V: TRBV20-1; size: many; D: -; J: TRBJ2-5; CDR3: CSASVSRGETQYF; DNA: TGCAGTGCTTCCGTCTCCAGGGGAGAGACCCAGTACTTC
V: TRBV10-3; size: many; D: -; J: TRBJ1-1; CDR3: CAISEEGYSTEAFF; DNA: TGTGCCATCAGTGAGGAGGGATATTCTACTGAAGCTTTCTTT
V: TRBV6-2/TRBV6-3; size: -; D: -; J: TRBJ2-5; CDR3: CASRYMETQYF; DNA: TGTGCCAGCAGGTATATGGAGACCCAGTACTTC
V: TRBV29-1; size: few; D: -; J: TRBJ2-5; CDR3: CSVESPSETQYF; DNA: TGCAGCGTTGAATCCCCCAGCGAGACCCAGTACTTC
V: TRBV20-1; size: -; D: TRBD1; J: TRBJ2-7; CDR3: CCAALRRDRGSYEQYF; DNA: TGCTGTGCCGCCCTCCGCCGGGACAGAGGCTCCTACGAGCAGTACTTC
V: TRBV5-1; size: -; D: -; J: TRBJ1-1; CDR3: CASSLAGDVDEAFF; DNA: TGCGCCAGCAGCTTGGCAGGGGATGTGGATGAAGCTTTCTTT
V: TRBV15; size: few; D: -; J: TRBJ1-5; CDR3: CATSTHLQTKGVSNQPQHF; DNA: TGTGCCACCAGCACCCATTTACAGACAAAGGGAGTCAGCAATCAGCCCCAGCATTTT
V: TRBV7-2; size: few; D: TRBD2; J: TRBJ2-7; CDR3: CASSLTGTSPYF; DNA: TGTGCCAGCAGCTTGACCGGGACTAGTCCGTACTTC